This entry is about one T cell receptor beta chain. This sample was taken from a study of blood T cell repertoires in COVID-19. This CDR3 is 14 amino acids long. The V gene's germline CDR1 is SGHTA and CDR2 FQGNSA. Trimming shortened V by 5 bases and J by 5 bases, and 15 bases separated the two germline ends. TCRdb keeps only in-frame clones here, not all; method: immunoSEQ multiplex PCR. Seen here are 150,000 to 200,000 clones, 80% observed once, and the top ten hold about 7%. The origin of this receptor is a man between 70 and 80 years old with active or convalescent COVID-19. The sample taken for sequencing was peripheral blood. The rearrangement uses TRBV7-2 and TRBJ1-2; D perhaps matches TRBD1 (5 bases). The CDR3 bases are TGTGCCAGCAGCCCATCGGTCGGGGGATATGGCTACACCTTC. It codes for CASSPSVGGYGYTF. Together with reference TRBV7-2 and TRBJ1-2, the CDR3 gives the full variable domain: GAGVSQSPSNKVTEKGKDVELRCDPISGHTALYWYRQSLGQGLEFLIYFQGNSAPDKSGLPSDRFSAERTGGSVSTLTIQRTQQEDSAVYLCASSPSVGGYGYTFGSGTRLTVV.